The 3 T cell receptor beta chains in this list originate from one sample, sequenced in a study of blood T cell repertoires in COVID-19. Sequencing used immunoSEQ multiplex PCR; TCRdb keeps in-frame clones, though not all of them. The sample lists about 220,000 clones; 70% to 90% were seen once. Sequenced material: peripheral blood. Source of these receptors: a woman between 65 and 79 years old with COVID-19, enrolled during active disease.

The chain links TRBV5-1 to TRBJ2-7; 15 bases line up with TRBD2. Germline-derived CDR1 and CDR2 are SGHRS and YFSETQ. The CDR3 loop spans 15 amino acids. J was trimmed by 1 base and V by 7 bases; bases with no gene match: 3. DNA for the CDR3: TGCGCCAGCGGAGGACTAGCGGGAGGGTCCTACGAGCAGTACTTC. The encoded protein is CASGGLAGGSYEQYF.

Only one count was recorded for this clone. The gene calls are TRBV6-2 or TRBV6-3 and TRBJ2-4, with TRBD2 identical over 10 bases. The V and J ends lost 5 bases and 1 base, in that order; junction bases with no gene match: 5. There are 16 residues in the CDR3. Germline values: CDR1 MNHEY, CDR2 SVGEGT. The CDR3 is CASSSGGARAKNIQYF. CDR3 coding DNA: TGTGCCAGCAGTAGCGGGGGGGCGCGGGCCAAAAACATTCAGTACTTC.

CDR3 protein: CSVEVDTDTQYF. The CDR3 nucleotides are TGCAGCGTTGAGGTAGACACAGATACGCAGTATTTT. V is TRBV29-1 and J is TRBJ2-3; D call uncertain. Trimming left V 3 bases short and J 2 bases short, with 6 bases between. The CDR3 contains 12 residues. The germline V gene has CDR1 SQVTM and CDR2 ANQGSEA.